These T cell receptor beta chains were read from a single sample in a study of cytomegalovirus exposure and HLA in healthy donors. Sequenced by immunoSEQ multiplex PCR; TCRdb stores in-frame clones only, minus some. The sample lists around 200,000 clones, over 75% occurring once. Material for sequencing was PBMCs. These receptors were obtained from a man between 50 and 59 years old in good health and CMV-seronegative. Each CDR3 is given with its conserved first and last residue.

v_gene	CDR3aa
TRBV28	CASSPGQGNNQPQHF
TRBV2	CASSEGWAGPSAGYTF
TRBV4-1	CASSQDSGYYGYTF
TRBV7-2	CASSDWDTSYEQYF
TRBV6-5	CASSRDSRSPLHF
TRBV4-3	CASSPQQNTEAFF
TRBV27	CASSFGQGPSYEQYF
TRBV10-2	CASSAVPGANVLTF
TRBV5-1	CASSLGPGHLSGANVLTF
TRBV5-1	CASSLADEQYF
TRBV5-1	CASSYGTGPGNTIYF
TRBV10-3	CAIGDPIAGGRAGELFF
TRBV15	CATKRSRRDQETQYF
TRBV7-3	CASSLTYTDTQYF
TRBV7-2	CASSLGQRGVETQYF